The present TCR beta chain was sequenced within a study of human T cells and chemical hapten exposure. Across the whole study: Patches with 0.01% DPC went on the upper back, and the tests were read at 6 days.

The CDR3 runs 13 residues. Trimming pared 0 bases from V and 3 bases from J, leaving 5 bases between. The sample's time point: patch test 3, about 24 weeks after DPC sensitization. Regarding treatment: therapeutic diphenylcyclopropenone sensitization with weekly scalp DPC. Venepuncture was done earlier than the placement of each patch test. The table lists this clonotype with a few counts. In TCRdb, the RACE reads were re-called with MiXCR into one record per CDR3 protein. Of some 110,000 distinct CDR3 sequences in the sample, less than 40% are singletons; the top ten hold around 2.7%. This specimen was whole blood, taken in connection with sensitization to the hapten diphenylcyclopropenone (DPC). The chain has TRBV12-3 or TRBV12-4 and TRBJ2-5; D ambiguous. This TCR was recovered from a man aged 40-49 years with alopecia areata. Some clones in this sample may be carry-over from other donors' samples. CDR3 DNA sequence: TGTGCCAGCAGTTTAGCCAGAAAAGAGACCCAGTACTTC. Amino acids: CASSLARKETQYF.